Sequencing of this TCR beta chain was carried out in a study of blood T cells in healthy people across ages. A sample-barcoded 5' primer and a J-beta primer mix were used in a second PCR of about 6 to 11 cycles. TCRdb analysed the 5' RACE reads with MiXCR anew, one entry per CDR3 protein. The sample lists about 1.1 million distinct CDR3 sequences, roughly two fifths occurring once. CDR1 is SGHNT and CDR2 is YYREEE in the germline V gene (reference sequence). Trimming pared 2 bases from V and 7 bases from J, leaving 19 bases between. The CDR3 spans 15 residues. Study-wide results and caveats: In long-lived donors, naive CD4+ cell counts and diversity exceeded those of aged donors. Unsorted PBMC material precluded a definitive naive versus antigen-experienced comparison.

Of note for this clonotype: Its antigen is not known.

Extraction yielded at least 6 micrograms of total RNA per sample. The receptor's source is a young man in good health. The specimen sequenced was blood. The V and J genes are TRBV5-4 and TRBJ2-7, with unresolved D. The CDR3 protein is CASSLDQSSYNEQYF. DNA of the CDR3: TGTGCCAGCAGCTTAGACCAGAGCTCCTACAATGAGCAGTACTTC.